The 18 T cell receptor beta chains below all came from one sample that was sequenced in a study of cytomegalovirus exposure and HLA in healthy donors (dated by TCRdb to between 2016 and 2019). The method was the immunoSEQ multiplex PCR assay. A mixture of 60 forward primers for TCR Vbeta segments and 13 reverse primers for TCR Jbeta segments was used in the multiplex PCR. Entries here come from immuneACCESS through TCRdb and include only in-frame sequences with V and J called. Some clones fail to appear in such tables; in the studies checked, an unresolved V gene covers under half of the shortfall, and the cause of the remainder is unknown. The sample profile shows about 140,000 clones; about 76% of them were found once. About 1.5% of the sample lies in the top ten. Sequencing was performed on PBMCs. Every receptor here comes from a woman aged 40 to 49 in good health and CMV-seronegative.

This chain connects TRBV7-6 to TRBJ2-1; D uncertain. CDR3 size: 14 residues. Germline values: CDR1 SGHVS, CDR2 FNYEAQ. Trimming shortened V by 2 bases and J by 5 bases, and 10 bases separated the two germline ends. CDR3 DNA sequence: TGTGCCAGCAGCTTAATTCAATCAAACAATGAGCAGTTCTTC. This encodes CASSLIQSNNEQFF.

The chain is built from TRBV6-5 and TRBJ2-1; TRBD1 matches at 9 bases. The J segment lost 4 bases and the V segment lost 1 base, leaving 5 bases of the junction unmatched. CDR1 and CDR2 from the germline V gene are MNHEY and SVGAGI. CDR3 size: 16 residues. CDR3 nucleotides: TGTGCCAGCAGTTACTATGGGACAGGGAAGTACAATGAGCAGTTCTTC. Amino acid sequence: CASSYYGTGKYNEQFF.

A note on this clone: The sample contains more than one DNA sequence encoding this CDR3. The chain links TRBV30 to TRBJ2-5, with D hard to call. There are 13 residues in the CDR3. V lost 0 bases, J lost 5 bases, and 10 bases lay in between. Germline V gene lookup returns CDR1 GTSNPN and CDR2 SVGIG (reference sequence). CDR3 region: CAWSVRLRETQYF. CDR3 nucleotide sequence: TGTGCCTGGAGTGTACGTCTACGGGAGACCCAGTACTTC.

The genes are TRBV19 and TRBJ1-1; possible D gene TRBD1, 5 bases. The CDR3 loop spans 14 amino acids. Germline-derived CDR1 and CDR2 are LNHDA and SQIVND (reference sequence). V lost 3 bases and J lost 6, with 14 bases in between. CDR3 residues: CASSIKGIMAEAFF. In DNA form, the CDR3 reads TGTGCCAGTAGTATCAAGGGGATAATGGCTGAAGCTTTCTTT.

V is TRBV2 and J is TRBJ2-3; D ambiguous. Trimming stripped 0 bases from V and 2 bases from J, with 6 bases between. The germline gives CDR1 SNHLY, CDR2 FYNNEI. The CDR3 covers 14 residues. CDR3 sequence: CASSEASTTDTQYF. CDR3 DNA: TGTGCCAGCAGTGAAGCGTCTACCACAGATACGCAGTATTTT.

This chain connects TRBV5-1 to TRBJ2-7, with 9 bases fitting TRBD1. CDR3 length: 16 residues. J gave up 1 base and V 1 base, and 6 bases lay outside the gene matches. Germline loops: CDR1 SGHRS, CDR2 YFSETQ. The CDR3 sequence: CASSLSSGTGSYEQYF. The CDR3 DNA follows: TGCGCCAGCAGCTTGTCGTCGGGGACAGGGTCCTACGAGCAGTACTTC.

The chain carries TRBV7-6 and TRBJ2-2; 9 nucleotides agree with TRBD1. The CDR3 has 16 residues. Looked up from germline, CDR1 is SGHVS and CDR2 is FNYEAQ. Unmatched junction bases numbered 10, after V lost 5 bases and J lost 6 bases. CDR3 nucleotide sequence: TGTGCCAGCAGCAAGACCGGGACAGGGACCGCCGGGGAGCTGTTTTTT. Its protein product is CASSKTGTGTAGELFF. Full variable domain (rest looked up from reference TRBV7-6 and TRBJ2-2): GAGVSQSPRYKVTKRGQDVALRCDPISGHVSLYWYRQALGQGPEFLTYFNYEAQQDKSGLPNDRFSAERPEGSISTLTIQRTEQRDSAMYRCASSKTGTGTAGELFFGEGSRLTVL.

The chain carries TRBV14 and TRBJ2-5; TRBD2 matches 9 bases. Looked up from germline, CDR1 is SGHDN and CDR2 is FVKESK. Losses at the gene ends were 2 bases for V and 7 bases for J; bases not matched to a gene: 5. CDR3 length equals 14 residues. The DNA for the CDR3 is TGTGCCAGCAGCCAACGCGGGGGGGCATCGACCCAGTACTTC. The encoded protein is CASSQRGGASTQYF.

This chain uses TRBV5-6 with TRBJ1-1; D might be TRBD1 (6 bases). V lost 4 bases and J lost 11, with 15 bases in between. CDR3 size: 12 residues. Germline assignment: CDR1 SGHDT and CDR2 YYEEEE. The CDR3 protein is CASSKTGREAFF. Here the CDR3 DNA reads TGTGCCAGCAGCAAGACAGGTCGTGAGGCTTTCTTT. The whole variable domain, remainder taken from reference TRBV5-6 and TRBJ1-1, is DAGVTQSPTHLIKTRGQQVTLRCSPKSGHDTVSWYQQALGQGPQFIFQYYEEEERQRGNFPDRFSGHQFPNYSSELNVNALLLGDSALYLCASSKTGREAFFGQGTRLTVV.

The chain links TRBV5-8 to TRBJ1-5; 7 nucleotides match TRBD1. The germline CDR1 and CDR2 sequences are SGHTS and YDEGEE. J lost 4 bases, V lost 3 bases, and 13 bases had no gene match. The CDR3 loop spans 17 amino acids. The CDR3 here is CASSYKNRDRSNQPQHF. The DNA for the CDR3 is TGTGCCAGCAGCTACAAGAACCGGGACAGAAGTAATCAGCCCCAGCATTTT.

This clone appeared a few times. This chain joins TRBV9 and TRBJ2-2; 9 nucleotides match TRBD2. The germline CDR1 and CDR2 sequences are SGDLS and YYNGEE. This CDR3 spans 17 amino acids. V was pared by 0 bases and J by 7 bases, with 10 bases of the junction left unmatched. The CDR3 bases are TGTGCCAGCAGCGTAGTATCCCGGCGGGGGGGCTTCGGGGAGCTGTTTTTT. Protein: CASSVVSRRGGFGELFF.

The chain recombines TRBV25-1 with TRBJ2-7; TRBD2 might be the D (6 bases). This CDR3 spans 16 amino acids. CDR1 is MGHDK and CDR2 is SYGVNS in the germline V gene. V was trimmed by 6 bases and J by 3 bases, leaving 21 bases between them. The CDR3 reads CASSAKGQGEDYEQYF. Here the CDR3 DNA reads TGTGCCAGCAGCGCGAAGGGTCAAGGGGAGGACTACGAGCAGTACTTC.

The gene calls are TRBV30 and TRBJ1-2, with TRBD1 as a possible D gene (5 bases). With 0 bases removed from V and 6 bases from J, the gap between germline ends came to 11 bases. This CDR3 is 13 amino acids long. Germline assignment: CDR1 GTSNPN and CDR2 SVGIG (reference sequence). CDR3: CAWSVTGVDGYTF. Written as DNA, the CDR3 is TGTGCCTGGAGTGTAACGGGGGTGGATGGCTACACCTTC.

The chain joins TRBV19 to TRBJ1-1, with TRBD1 matching over 7 bases. This CDR3 region has 15 residues. The V segment lost 3 bases and the J segment 3 bases; nucleotides outside the gene matches: 7. CDR1 LNHDA and CDR2 SQIVND come from the germline V gene (reference sequence). The CDR3 sequence is CASSILGTVHTEAFF. The CDR3 DNA follows: TGTGCCAGTAGTATTCTGGGGACAGTCCACACTGAAGCTTTCTTT.

In nucleotides, the CDR3 is TGTGCTAGTGGTTTGAAAACAGGGCTCCCGAACGAGCAGTACTTC. Translated: CASGLKTGLPNEQYF. This chain uses TRBV12-5 with TRBJ2-7; D possibly corresponds to TRBD1 (6 bases). The V end was cut by 2 bases, the J end by 5 bases, with 16 bases between. Germline CDR1 LGHNT, CDR2 FRNRAP. The CDR3 has 15 amino acids. Using reference TRBV12-5 and TRBJ2-7 for the parts outside the CDR3, the full variable domain is DARVTQTPRHKVTEMGQEVTMRCQPILGHNTVFWYRQTMMQGLELLAYFRNRAPLDDSGMPKDRFSAEMPDATLATLKIQPSEPRDSAVYFCASGLKTGLPNEQYFGPGTRLTVT.

V gene TRBV4-3 combines with J gene TRBJ2-1; 9 bases match TRBD2. The germline V gene has CDR1 LGHNA and CDR2 YSLEER. The V gene end was trimmed by 0 bases and the J gene end by 2 bases; junction bases not matched to a gene: 2. The CDR3 contains 16 residues. The CDR3 loop reads CASSQEGGGAYNEQFF. CDR3 nucleotides: TGCGCCAGCAGCCAAGAAGGCGGGGGGGCCTACAATGAGCAGTTCTTC.

The chain links TRBV11-2 to TRBJ2-2, with TRBD1 matching 8 bases. The trim removed 0 bases at V and 5 bases at J, leaving 17 bases unmatched. Germline V gives CDR1 SGHAT, CDR2 FQNNGV. CDR3 length: 20 residues. CDR3 amino acids: CASSLDTPSWTGRITGELFF. CDR3 sequence (DNA): TGTGCCAGCAGCTTAGATACCCCTTCTTGGACAGGGCGGATAACCGGGGAGCTGTTTTTT.

The chain uses TRBV6-1 and TRBJ1-2; tentatively, D is TRBD1 (6 bases). Trimming pared 4 bases from V and 2 bases from J, leaving 8 bases between. This CDR3 contains 13 residues. Germline V gene lookup returns CDR1 MNHNS and CDR2 SASEGT. CDR3 in DNA: TGTGCCAGCAGTGGGGACACCAACTATGGCTACACCTTC. It translates to CASSGDTNYGYTF.